This is a list of T cell receptor beta chains from one sample in a study of blood T cells in healthy people across ages. TCRdb re-analysed the 5' RACE reads in MiXCR, keeping a single row per CDR3 protein. The sample records around 1.5 million distinct CDR3 sequences, 30% to 40% being singletons. Sequencing was performed on blood. The receptors derive from a woman aged 30 to 39 in good health. The CDR3 runs from the conserved cysteine through the conserved F or W. D genes are given only for firm matches. The listing skips clone size in some rows; elsewhere it reads once, few, many or a size class.

d_call j_call cdr3_length clone_size v_call cdr3_aa cdr3_nt
. TRBJ2-3 13 . TRBV5-1 CTFGDSRTDTQYF TGCACCTTCGGGGACTCGCGCACAGATACGCAGTATTTT
. TRBJ2-5 14 . TRBV11-1 CASSFTMGLNERYF TGTGCCAGCAGCTTCACCATGGGGCTCAACGAGCGGTACTTC
. TRBJ1-1 15 . TRBV12-3/TRBV12-4 CASSLPEGANTEAFF TGTGCCAGCAGTTTACCCGAGGGAGCAAACACTGAAGCTTTCTTT
. TRBJ1-6 12 few TRBV29-1 CSVGDSNSPLHF TGCAGCGTGGGGGACTCCAATTCACCCCTCCACTTT
. TRBJ1-2 14 . TRBV2 CASSEASGAGGYTF TGTGCCAGCAGTGAAGCGTCAGGGGCAGGCGGCTACACCTTC
. TRBJ2-3 13 . TRBV20-1 CSAEFLETDTQYF TGCAGTGCTGAATTTCTCGAGACAGATACGCAGTATTTT
TRBD1 TRBJ2-2 14 . TRBV25-1 CASTGTGYTGELFF TGTGCCAGCACCGGGACAGGGTACACCGGGGAGCTGTTTTTT
TRBD2 TRBJ2-3 17 . TRBV20-1 CSVIGLAGRTSTDTQYF TGCAGTGTGATAGGACTAGCGGGGCGTACTAGCACAGATACGCAGTATTTT
TRBD1 TRBJ2-5 14 . TRBV5-1 CASNRDRGMNEQYF TGCGCCAGCAATCGGGACAGGGGTATGAATGAGCAGTACTTC
TRBD2 TRBJ2-3 16 . TRBV4-1 CVSSPRTSGRTDTQYF TGCGTCAGCAGCCCCCGTACTAGCGGACGCACAGATACGCAGTATTTT
TRBD2 TRBJ2-7 15 few TRBV20-1 CSATGLAGGVYEQYF TGCAGTGCAACGGGACTAGCGGGGGGGGTCTACGAGCAGTACTTC
. TRBJ2-3 14 . TRBV11-2 CASSLGTFADTQYF TGTGCCAGCAGCTTAGGGACCTTCGCAGATACGCAGTATTTT
TRBD2 TRBJ2-7 14 . TRBV20-1 CSATTGTSWGEQYF TGCAGTGCTACCACCGGGACTAGTTGGGGCGAGCAGTACTTC
. TRBJ2-3 15 . TRBV7-9 CASSLTQGPTDTQYF TGTGCCAGCAGCTTAACTCAGGGACCCACAGATACGCAGTATTTT
TRBD1 TRBJ1-2 11 few TRBV20-1 CSAGQGYGYTF TGCAGTGCTGGACAGGGGTATGGCTACACCTTC
. TRBJ2-7 17 few TRBV21-1 CASSDSPGTGGSYEQYF TGTGCCAGCAGCGACAGCCCCGGGACAGGGGGCTCCTACGAGCAGTACTTC
TRBD2 TRBJ2-5 17 . TRBV28 CVSSHRLAGAHQETQYF TGTGTCAGCAGCCATCGACTAGCGGGAGCACACCAAGAGACCCAGTACTTC